Below, 4 T cell receptor beta chains from the same sample are listed, as sequenced in a study of blood T cell repertoires in COVID-19. Data came from immunoSEQ multiplex PCR; TCRdb stores just in-frame clones and leaves some out. The repertoire includes about 150,000 clones, approximately 86% of them detected once, and over 2% sits in the top ten. Sequencing was done on a sample of peripheral blood. These receptors all stem from a woman in her 70s with acute or convalescent COVID-19.

This rearrangement joins TRBV30 to TRBJ2-1; 10 nucleotides line up with TRBD2. This CDR3 has 15 amino acids. Germline trimming cut 5 bases from V and 1 base from J; bases unmatched to any gene: 5. Germline V CDR1 and CDR2: GTSNPN, SVGIG (reference sequence). The CDR3 DNA reads as TGTGCCTGGGGCTTTAGCGGGGGGTCCTACAATGAGCAGTTCTTC. It translates to CAWGFSGGSYNEQFF.

This chain connects TRBV5-6 to TRBJ1-1; TRBD1 agrees at 7 bases. In germline, CDR1 is SGHDT, CDR2 YYEEEE. This CDR3 spans 14 amino acids. With V trimmed by 4 bases and J by 2 bases, 5 bases remained unmatched. The CDR3 spells CASSRGQLNTEAFF. CDR3 nucleotides: TGTGCCAGCAGCCGGGGACAGCTTAACACTGAAGCTTTCTTT.

This clone turned up a few times. The chain has TRBV18 and TRBJ2-3; 7 bases align to TRBD1. Trimming cost V 4 bases and J 5 bases; bases outside gene matches: 12. CDR1 is KGHSH, CDR2 LQKENI, per germline. This CDR3 has 16 amino acids. CDR3 DNA sequence: TGTGCCAGCTCACGCATGGTTGGGACAGAAGGAGATACGCAGTATTTT. As protein: CASSRMVGTEGDTQYF.

The chain recombines TRBV5-8 with TRBJ2-2, with D possibly matching TRBD1 (5 bases). The germline gives CDR1 SGHTS, CDR2 YDEGEE. The germline V and J ends were trimmed by 4 bases and 0 bases, with 7 bases remaining between them. The CDR3 contains 14 residues. DNA of the CDR3: TGTGCCAGCAGCCGGACAACGAACACCGGGGAGCTGTTTTTT. As protein: CASSRTTNTGELFF.